This T cell receptor (beta chain) was recovered during a study of blood T cell repertoires in COVID-19. Study in general: Sites across the United States, Italy and Spain contributed samples from acute and convalescent COVID-19. From T cells, B-cell-depleted T cells, or PBMCs came the material, which was cDNA or gDNA.

The repertoire was sequenced with immunoSEQ multiplex PCR; TCRdb's copy has only in-frame clones and lacks some. In the table there are 200,000 to 250,000 clones, 86% of which are singletons. Trimming at V came to 5 bases and at J to 4 bases, leaving 9 bases not matched to a gene. This CDR3 region has 15 residues. Germline values: CDR1 MDHEN, CDR2 SYDVKM. The V and J genes are TRBV28 and TRBJ2-5; 8 nucleotides agree with TRBD2. The source is a man between 60 and 75 years old with acute or convalescent COVID-19. Specimen: peripheral blood. In nucleotides, the CDR3 is TGTGCCAGCAGTCCTTTCGGGCTAGCGGGAGAGACCCAGTACTTC. This sequence encodes CASSPFGLAGETQYF.